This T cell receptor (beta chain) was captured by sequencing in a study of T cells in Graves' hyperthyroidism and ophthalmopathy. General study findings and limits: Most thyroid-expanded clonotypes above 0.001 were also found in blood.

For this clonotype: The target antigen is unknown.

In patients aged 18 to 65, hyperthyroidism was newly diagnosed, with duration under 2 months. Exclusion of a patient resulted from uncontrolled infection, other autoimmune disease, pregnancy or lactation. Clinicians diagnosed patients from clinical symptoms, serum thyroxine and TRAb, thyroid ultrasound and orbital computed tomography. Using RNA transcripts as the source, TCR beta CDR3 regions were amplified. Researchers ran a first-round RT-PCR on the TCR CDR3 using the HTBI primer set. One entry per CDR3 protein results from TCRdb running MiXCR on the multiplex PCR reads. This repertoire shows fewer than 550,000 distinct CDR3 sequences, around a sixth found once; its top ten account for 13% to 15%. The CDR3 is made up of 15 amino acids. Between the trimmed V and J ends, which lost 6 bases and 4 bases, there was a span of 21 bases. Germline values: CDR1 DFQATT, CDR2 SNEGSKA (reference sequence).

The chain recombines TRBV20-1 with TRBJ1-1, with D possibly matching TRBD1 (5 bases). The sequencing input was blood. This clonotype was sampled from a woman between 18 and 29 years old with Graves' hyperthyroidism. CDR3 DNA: TGCAGTGCCCGGGCCCCAGGGAAACGGGGCACTGAAGCTTTCTTT. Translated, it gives CSARAPGKRGTEAFF.